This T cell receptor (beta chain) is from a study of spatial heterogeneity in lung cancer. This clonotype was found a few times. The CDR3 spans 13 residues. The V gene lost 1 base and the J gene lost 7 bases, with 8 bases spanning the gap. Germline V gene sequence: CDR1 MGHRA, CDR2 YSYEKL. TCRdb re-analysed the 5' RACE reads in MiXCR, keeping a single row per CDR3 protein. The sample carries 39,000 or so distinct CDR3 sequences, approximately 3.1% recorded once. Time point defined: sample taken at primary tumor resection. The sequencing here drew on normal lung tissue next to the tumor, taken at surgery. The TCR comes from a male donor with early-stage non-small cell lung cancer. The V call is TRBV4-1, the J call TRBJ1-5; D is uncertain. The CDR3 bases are TGCGCCAGCAGCCAAGGGAAAGGCCAGCCCCAGCATTTT. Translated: CASSQGKGQPQHF.